The 32 T cell receptor beta chains below come from one sample, sequenced in a study of shared clonotypes between healthy human individuals. Profiled with immunoSEQ multiplex PCR; TCRdb holds only in-frame clones, not every one. The top ten hold roughly 24% of the sample, which has some 100,000 clones, around 68% seen once. The sample taken for sequencing was memory CD8+ T cells sorted from blood. The subset was: CD45RO+ cells pooled with CCR7-negative TemRA cells. The receptors come from a woman aged 25 to 39 in good health.

The chain is built from TRBV7-9 and TRBJ2-7; D unresolved. Germline lookup yields CDR1 SEHNR and CDR2 FQNEAQ (reference sequence). This CDR3 has 14 amino acids. V was trimmed by 2 bases and J by 6 bases, leaving 14 bases between them. CDR3 residues: CASSLSEGSLEQYF. In DNA form, the CDR3 reads TGTGCCAGCAGCTTATCAGAAGGGTCGCTCGAGCAGTACTTC.

The rearrangement uses TRBV28 and TRBJ1-4; TRBD1 might be the D (5 bases). This CDR3 has 15 amino acids. The germline gives CDR1 MDHEN, CDR2 SYDVKM. V gave up 4 bases and J gave up 4 bases, with 13 bases separating them. The DNA of the CDR3 is TGTGCCAGCAGTTCCCCGGGACGGGGTAATGAAAAACTGTTTTTT. Translated: CASSSPGRGNEKLFF.

The chain combines TRBV28 with TRBJ2-5; D ambiguous. Trimming left V 3 bases short and J 2 bases short, with 16 bases between. Germline lookup yields CDR1 MDHEN and CDR2 SYDVKM. CDR3 length equals 16 residues. As DNA, the CDR3 is TGTGCCAGCAGTTTTAGGTACCCACGAAAACAAGAGACCCAGTACTTC. The encoded protein is CASSFRYPRKQETQYF.

The chain is built from TRBV19 and TRBJ2-1; D tentatively reads TRBD1 or TRBD2 (6 bases each). V was clipped by 1 base and J by 7 bases, with 11 bases between them. Germline V gene lookup returns CDR1 LNHDA and CDR2 SQIVND (reference sequence). The length of the CDR3 is 14 residues. In nucleotides, the CDR3 is TGTGCCAGTAGTATAGCCAGGGGAGGAAATGAGCAGTTCTTC. As protein: CASSIARGGNEQFF.

The chain employs TRBV7-9 and TRBJ2-3, with D hard to call. This CDR3 has 15 amino acids. V dropped 4 bases and J dropped 0 bases, with 11 bases sitting between them. The germline V gene has CDR1 SEHNR and CDR2 FQNEAQ (reference sequence). CDR3 loop: CASSSDISSTDTQYF. CDR3 nucleotides: TGTGCCAGCAGCTCTGACATCTCTAGCACAGATACGCAGTATTTT.

The chain is built from TRBV11-2 and TRBJ2-5, with a tentative D call TRBD1 (5 bases). Between the trimmed V and J ends, which lost 1 base and 2 bases, there was a span of 14 bases. Germline CDR1 reads SGHAT; CDR2 reads FQNNGV. The CDR3 is made up of 16 amino acids. DNA for the CDR3: TGTGCCAGCAGCTTAGTATTGGGGCTAGGACAAGAGACCCAGTACTTC. This encodes CASSLVLGLGQETQYF.

This chain connects TRBV5-1 to TRBJ1-2, with 11 bases that match TRBD1. The J segment lost 5 bases and the V segment lost 5 bases, leaving 5 bases of the junction unmatched. CDR1 SGHRS and CDR2 YFSETQ come from the germline V gene. This CDR3 has 14 amino acids. CDR3 amino acids: CASSLGQGAYGYTF. In nucleotides, the CDR3 is TGCGCCAGCAGTCTTGGACAGGGGGCGTATGGCTACACCTTC. Combining the CDR3 with reference TRBV5-1 and TRBJ1-2 gives the whole variable domain KAGVTQTPRYLIKTRGQQVTLSCSPISGHRSVSWYQQTPGQGLQFLFEYFSETQRNKGNFPGRFSGRQFSNSRSEMNVSTLELGDSALYLCASSLGQGAYGYTFGSGTRLTVV.

This clone was seen a few times. The chain employs TRBV6-1 and TRBJ2-5; no clear D gene. V lost 3 bases and J 3 bases, leaving 8 bases between the germline ends. Germline CDR1 is MNHNS and CDR2 is SASEGT. The CDR3 contains 13 residues. CDR3 residues: CASSEEEKETQYF. Here the CDR3 DNA reads TGTGCCAGCAGTGAGGAAGAGAAAGAGACCCAGTACTTC.

This rearrangement joins TRBV7-2 to TRBJ2-5, with a weak D call TRBD1 (6 bases). The V and J ends lost 2 bases and 11 bases respectively, with 18 bases between them. Germline-derived CDR1 and CDR2 are SGHTA and FQGNSA. This CDR3 spans 14 amino acids. In nucleotides, the CDR3 is TGTGCCAGCAGCTTATCGTACAGGGCCGGGGAGCAGTACTTC. Its translation is CASSLSYRAGEQYF.

CDR3 loop: CASSFDRSAMNTEAFF. CDR3 DNA: TGTGCCAGCAGTTTTGACAGGTCAGCTATGAACACTGAAGCTTTCTTT. The chain combines TRBV28 with TRBJ1-1, with a tentative D call TRBD1 (6 bases). The CDR3 is 16 amino acids. Trimming took 3 bases from V and 0 from J, leaving 14 bases between them. Germline CDR1 and CDR2: MDHEN and SYDVKM.

The chain joins TRBV2 to TRBJ1-5, with D maybe TRBD1 (5 bases). The CDR3 extends over 15 amino acids. Germline V lookup: CDR1 SNHLY, CDR2 FYNNEI. V dropped 6 bases and J dropped 1 base, with 13 bases sitting between them. The CDR3 loop reads CASRSGTASNQPQHF. The CDR3 coding sequence is TGTGCCAGCAGATCCGGGACGGCAAGCAATCAGCCCCAGCATTTT. Using reference TRBV2 and TRBJ1-5 for the parts outside the CDR3, the full variable domain is EPEVTQTPSHQVTQMGQEVILRCVPISNHLYFYWYRQILGQKVEFLVSFYNNEISEKSEIFDDQFSVERPDGSNFTLKIRSTKLEDSAMYFCASRSGTASNQPQHFGDGTRLSIL.

The chain couples TRBV7-9 to TRBJ2-7; no firm D call. The CDR3 sequence is 13 residues long. The germline V and J ends were trimmed by 4 bases and 2 bases, with 9 bases remaining between them. Germline CDR1 reads SEHNR; CDR2 reads FQNEAQ (reference sequence). The DNA for the CDR3 is TGTGCCAGCAGCTCAATGACCCCCTACGAGCAGTACTTC. Translated: CASSSMTPYEQYF.

The chain is built from TRBV7-6 and TRBJ2-3, with 13 nucleotides matching TRBD2. V lost 5 bases, J lost 4 bases, and 6 bases stayed unmatched. The V gene's germline CDR1 is SGHVS and CDR2 FNYEAQ. The CDR3 is 16 amino acids. The CDR3 region has the DNA TGTGCCAGCAGCATCACTAGCGGGAGGGCGGCAGATACGCAGTATTTT. Its protein is CASSITSGRAADTQYF.

V and J are TRBV6-4 and TRBJ2-6; D gene ambiguous. CDR3 length: 14 residues. Germline CDR1 MRHNA, CDR2 SNTAGT. Trimming removed 4 bases from V and 0 bases from J, with 4 bases in between. The CDR3 loop is CASSGVSGANVLTF. CDR3 DNA: TGTGCCAGCAGTGGGGTCTCTGGGGCCAACGTCCTGACTTTC.

The V and J genes are TRBV5-4 and TRBJ2-6; D gene ambiguous. This CDR3 spans 13 amino acids. Trimming pared 1 base from V and 1 base from J, leaving 0 bases between. CDR1 and CDR2 (germline): SGHNT, YYREEE (reference sequence). The DNA for the CDR3 is TGTGCCAGCAGCTTGTCTGGGGCCAACGTCCTGACTTTC. The encoded protein is CASSLSGANVLTF. Complete variable domain (other parts from reference TRBV5-4 and TRBJ2-6): ETGVTQSPTHLIKTRGQQVTLRCSSQSGHNTVSWYQQALGQGPQFIFQYYREEENGRGNFPPRFSGLQFPNYSSELNVNALELDDSALYLCASSLSGANVLTFGAGSRLTVL.

A few counts support this clone. The rearrangement joins TRBV6-1 to TRBJ1-5, with 8 bases lining up with TRBD1. CDR3 length: 14 amino acids. The V gene's germline CDR1 is MNHNS and CDR2 SASEGT. V trimming: 2 bases; J trimming: 6 bases; junction bases outside the gene matches: 3. The CDR3 reads CASSEWTGFQPQHF. As DNA, the CDR3 is TGTGCCAGCAGTGAATGGACAGGGTTTCAGCCCCAGCATTTT.

This clone came up a few times. This chain connects TRBV19 to TRBJ2-1, with D tentatively TRBD2 (6 bases). V lost 3 bases, J lost 2 bases, and 8 bases lay in between. The CDR3 consists of 14 residues. CDR1 is LNHDA and CDR2 is SQIVND in the germline V gene (reference sequence). CDR3 residues: CASSIWGAYNEQFF. The DNA for the CDR3 is TGTGCCAGTAGTATTTGGGGGGCCTACAATGAGCAGTTCTTC.

This clone was observed a handful of times. The chain links TRBV11-2 to TRBJ2-1; D possibly corresponds to TRBD2 (5 bases). The CDR3 is made up of 13 amino acids. V was cut by 1 base and J by 9 bases, with 10 bases left in between. The V gene's germline CDR1 is SGHAT and CDR2 FQNNGV. DNA for the CDR3: TGTGCCAGCAGCTTAGCAGGACGGGGTGAGCAGTTCTTC. This gives the protein CASSLAGRGEQFF.

This clone was counted a single time. V is TRBV7-3 and J is TRBJ2-1, with 10 bases that match TRBD2. Trimming took 5 bases from V and 1 from J; bases not matched to a gene: 11. Germline CDR1 reads SGHTA; CDR2 reads FQGTGA. The CDR3 is 18 residues long. CDR3 in amino acids: CASSPSFGSGGSYNEQFF. For the CDR3, the DNA is TGTGCCAGCAGCCCGTCTTTTGGTAGCGGGGGGTCCTACAATGAGCAGTTCTTC.

The chain recombines TRBV6-1 with TRBJ2-7; D not certain. Trimming pared 7 bases from V and 2 bases from J, leaving 6 bases between. CDR1 is MNHNS, CDR2 SASEGT, per germline. CDR3 size: 11 residues. The CDR3 spells CASTLTYEQYF. The CDR3 DNA reads as TGTGCCAGCACCTTGACCTACGAGCAGTACTTC.

The J gene is TRBJ2-2, the V gene TRBV6-1, with D hard to call. The V gene's germline CDR1 is MNHNS and CDR2 SASEGT. This CDR3 region has 13 residues. V gave up 10 bases and J gave up 2 bases, with 11 bases separating them. CDR3: CATRLVNTGELFF. In nucleotides, the CDR3 is TGTGCCACCCGGTTGGTAAACACCGGGGAGCTGTTTTTT.

This chain links TRBV19 with TRBJ2-1; tentatively, D is TRBD1 (5 bases). Deletions cut 3 bases from V and 9 bases from J, with 15 bases between. This CDR3 region has 14 residues. Looked up from germline, CDR1 is LNHDA and CDR2 is SQIVND (reference sequence). CDR3 in amino acids: CASSIWGGNGEQFF. CDR3 DNA: TGTGCCAGTAGTATCTGGGGCGGTAATGGTGAGCAGTTCTTC.

This chain links TRBV7-6 with TRBJ2-7; TRBD2 might be the D (5 bases). Per germline, CDR1 SGHVS and CDR2 FNYEAQ. This CDR3 is built from 16 residues. The V end was cut by 1 base, the J end by 3 bases, with 16 bases between. CDR3: CASSLGEAALGYEQYF. The DNA for the CDR3 is TGTGCCAGCAGCTTAGGAGAAGCGGCTTTGGGCTACGAGCAGTACTTC.

The CDR3 region is CASSAGGTGELFF. CDR3 bases: TGTGCCAGCAGCGCGGGGGGCACCGGGGAGCTGTTTTTT. The chain combines TRBV5-4 with TRBJ2-2; 8 bases agree with TRBD2. V shed 4 bases, J shed 4 bases, and the junction held 0 bases outside the gene matches. Germline CDR1 is SGHNT and CDR2 is YYREEE (reference sequence). This CDR3 region has 13 residues. Combining the CDR3 with reference TRBV5-4 and TRBJ2-2 gives the whole variable domain ETGVTQSPTHLIKTRGQQVTLRCSSQSGHNTVSWYQQALGQGPQFIFQYYREEENGRGNFPPRFSGLQFPNYSSELNVNALELDDSALYLCASSAGGTGELFFGEGSRLTVL.

This chain links TRBV25-1 with TRBJ2-7; 7 bases match TRBD2. Germline assignment: CDR1 MGHDK and CDR2 SYGVNS. The V gene end was trimmed by 4 bases and the J gene end by 1 base; junction bases not matched to a gene: 16. The CDR3 length is 18 residues. CDR3 region: CASSASPGGDGKSYEQYF. The CDR3 DNA is TGTGCCAGCAGTGCGTCTCCTGGGGGGGACGGGAAATCCTACGAGCAGTACTTC.

This chain uses TRBV5-1 with TRBJ1-2; 7 nucleotides align to TRBD1. The CDR3 is 14 amino acids. V was clipped by 0 bases and J by 2 bases; unmatched bases: 1. Germline-derived CDR1 and CDR2 are SGHRS and YFSETQ. CDR3 DNA sequence: TGCGCCAGCAGCTTGGGACAGGGAAACTATGGCTACACCTTC. Amino acid sequence: CASSLGQGNYGYTF.

The chain carries TRBV28 and TRBJ2-7; weak D call: TRBD1 (6 bases). The CDR3 runs to 17 residues. Germline assignment: CDR1 MDHEN and CDR2 SYDVKM. With 3 bases removed from V and 6 bases from J, the gap between germline ends came to 24 bases. CDR3 sequence (DNA): TGTGCCAGCAGTTTCAACGCCGGGACGCCCTGGGGGCTCGAGCAGTACTTC. Translating gives CASSFNAGTPWGLEQYF.

The chain is built from TRBV2 and TRBJ1-1; 8 nucleotides agree with TRBD1. Per germline, CDR1 SNHLY and CDR2 FYNNEI. The length of the CDR3 is 16 residues. Unmatched junction bases numbered 6, after V lost 3 bases and J lost 0 bases. In DNA form, the CDR3 reads TGTGCCAGCAGTGAGAGACAGGGGAACATGAACACTGAAGCTTTCTTT. It specifies CASSERQGNMNTEAFF. Together with reference TRBV2 and TRBJ1-1, the CDR3 gives the full variable domain: EPEVTQTPSHQVTQMGQEVILRCVPISNHLYFYWYRQILGQKVEFLVSFYNNEISEKSEIFDDQFSVERPDGSNFTLKIRSTKLEDSAMYFCASSERQGNMNTEAFFGQGTRLTVV.

This chain connects TRBV6-5 to TRBJ2-2, with D uncertain. This CDR3 region has 14 residues. Trimming cost V 0 bases and J 6 bases, with 8 bases left between them. Germline CDR1 is MNHEY and CDR2 is SVGAGI. The CDR3 is CASSYSMVAGELFF. CDR3 sequence (DNA): TGTGCCAGCAGTTACTCGATGGTCGCCGGGGAGCTGTTTTTT.

The rearrangement joins TRBV13 to TRBJ1-1; no reliable D call. Germline V gives CDR1 PRHDT, CDR2 FYEKMQ (reference sequence). Trimming pared 6 bases from V and 7 bases from J, leaving 9 bases between. This CDR3 is built from 11 residues. This CDR3 is CASRKEIEAFF. The CDR3 nucleotides read TGTGCCAGCAGAAAAGAGATTGAAGCTTTCTTT.

The chain combines TRBV6-1 with TRBJ2-1, with 8 positions matching TRBD2. The CDR3 runs 16 residues. From germline, CDR1 is MNHNS and CDR2 SASEGT. Trimming removed 0 bases from V and 6 bases from J; junction bases left unmatched: 7. For the CDR3, the DNA is TGTGCCAGCAGTGAAGCAACCGGACTAGCCGGCAATGAGCAGTTCTTC. This encodes CASSEATGLAGNEQFF.

The rearrangement uses TRBV7-8 and TRBJ2-5; 7 bases line up with TRBD2. CDR1 is SGHVS, CDR2 FQNEAQ, per germline. With V trimmed by 4 bases and J by 0 bases, 11 bases remained unmatched. The CDR3 loop spans 17 amino acids. CDR3 sequence: CASSSGLSGENQETQYF. CDR3 nucleotide sequence: TGTGCCAGCAGCTCCGGTTTAAGCGGGGAAAACCAAGAGACCCAGTACTTC. The full variable domain, completed using reference TRBV7-8 and TRBJ2-5, is GAGVSQSPRYKVAKRGQDVALRCDPISGHVSLFWYQQALGQGPEFLTYFQNEAQLDKSGLPSDRFFAERPEGSVSTLKIQRTQQEDSAVYLCASSSGLSGENQETQYFGPGTRLLVL.